This T cell receptor (beta chain) was recovered during a study of blood T cell repertoires in COVID-19. CDR3 length: 14 amino acids. Trimming left V 5 bases short and J 6 bases short, with 17 bases between. Germline V gives CDR1 MNHNY, CDR2 SVGAGI (reference sequence). In the authors' workflow: Cell counts per sample came from amplifying reference gene primers. Here immunoSEQ multiplex PCR was the method, and the copy in TCRdb shows in-frame clones only, minus some. The DNA was the basis for D and trimming; V, J and clone size are from that table. The sample yields about 92,000 clones, about three quarters seen once.

The V gene is TRBV6-6, the J gene TRBJ2-7, with D possibly being TRBD1 (6 bases). Sequenced material: peripheral blood. The clonotype was recovered from a man aged 45-65 years who had recovered from COVID-19. The CDR3 is CASSPGHPFTEQYF. In DNA form, the CDR3 reads TGTGCCAGCAGTCCGGGACACCCTTTCACCGAGCAGTACTTC.